One and the same sample provided the 10 T cell receptor beta chains below, sequenced in a study of vaccination effects on CD4 cells after COVID-19. No antigen is known for these receptors. Data came from immunoSEQ multiplex PCR; TCRdb stores just in-frame clones and leaves some out. The sample yields about 27,000 clones, roughly 70% seen once. Antigen-specific CD4+ T cells were expanded with viral peptide pools in the ViraFEST assay before sequencing. Culturing for around ten days preceded CD4+ T cell isolation. None of these healthy vaccinees had been infected with SARS-CoV-2 before vaccination. Sequences were derived from CD4+ T cells from PBMCs cultured with HCoV-NL63 spike peptides, sampled before COVID-19 vaccination. The receptors come from a human donor who received a COVID-19 vaccine.

This clone was counted once. The chain combines TRBV6-2 or TRBV6-3 with TRBJ2-7; perhaps D is TRBD1 or TRBD2 (5 bases each). The germline gives CDR1 MNHEY, CDR2 SVGEGT. The length of the CDR3 is 17 residues. Trimming left V 6 bases short and J 1 base short, with 22 bases between. The CDR3 is CASSEGPFRSRSYEQYF. CDR3 sequence (DNA): TGTGCCAGCAGCGAGGGACCGTTCCGGTCCCGATCCTACGAGCAGTACTTC.

Here the CDR3 DNA reads TGTGCCAGCAGCCTAGCGGGGGGGATCTACGAGCAGTACTTC. Its translation: CASSLAGGIYEQYF. The rearrangement joins TRBV5-4 to TRBJ2-7; 12 bases fit TRBD2. Trimming at V came to 4 bases and at J to 3 bases, leaving 2 bases not matched to a gene. The CDR3 covers 14 residues. The V gene's germline CDR1 is SGHNT and CDR2 YYREEE (reference sequence). The whole variable domain, filled in from reference TRBV5-4 and TRBJ2-7, reads ETGVTQSPTHLIKTRGQQVTLRCSSQSGHNTVSWYQQALGQGPQFIFQYYREEENGRGNFPPRFSGLQFPNYSSELNVNALELDDSALYLCASSLAGGIYEQYFGPGTRLTVT.

V usage is TRBV11-1 and J usage is TRBJ2-1, with D tentatively TRBD2 (7 bases). The germline CDR1 and CDR2 sequences are SGHAT and FQDESV (reference sequence). The CDR3 is 15 amino acids. V was cut by 1 base and J by 5 bases, with 12 bases left in between. CDR3 amino acids: CASSLEGGPHNEQFF. The CDR3 region has the DNA TGTGCCAGCAGCTTAGAGGGGGGGCCCCACAATGAGCAGTTCTTC.

The chain has TRBV4-1 and TRBJ2-1; 7 nucleotides line up with TRBD1. V was clipped by 5 bases and J by 1 base; unmatched bases: 8. Germline CDR1 MGHRA, CDR2 YSYEKL. The CDR3 covers 16 residues. The DNA for the CDR3 is TGCGCCAGCAGCTCCTCGACAGGGCAATCCTACAATGAGCAGTTCTTC. It codes for CASSSSTGQSYNEQFF.

V gene TRBV28 combines with J gene TRBJ2-2; the D gene is possibly TRBD2 (6 bases). The CDR3 spans 17 residues. With 6 bases removed from V and 4 bases from J, the gap between germline ends came to 21 bases. Germline V lookup: CDR1 MDHEN, CDR2 SYDVKM. CDR3 amino acids: CASSPLGAGTGTGELFF. As DNA, the CDR3 is TGTGCCAGCAGCCCGCTCGGGGCGGGGACGGGCACCGGGGAGCTGTTTTTT.

CDR3 DNA: TGTGCCTGGAGTGTACTCGGCGGGAGCTCTGGAAACACCATATATTTT. The encoded protein is CAWSVLGGSSGNTIYF. J is TRBJ1-3 and V is TRBV30, with unresolved D. Germline assignment: CDR1 GTSNPN and CDR2 SVGIG (reference sequence). V shed 0 bases and J shed 0 bases, with 12 bases lying between them. The CDR3 is made up of 16 amino acids. The full variable domain, completed using reference TRBV30 and TRBJ1-3, is SQTIHQWPATLVQPVGSPLSLECTVEGTSNPNLYWYRQAAGRGLQLLFYSVGIGQISSEVPQNLSASRPQDRQFILSSKKLLLSDSGFYLCAWSVLGGSSGNTIYFGEGSWLTVV.

The rearrangement joins TRBV6-5 to TRBJ1-5; D perhaps matches TRBD1 (6 bases). The V and J ends lost 5 bases and 4 bases respectively, with 9 bases between them. Germline V lookup: CDR1 MNHEY, CDR2 SVGAGI. The CDR3 sequence is 13 residues long. The CDR3 region has the DNA TGTGCCAGCAGTAGAAGGGGGAATCAGCCCCAGCATTTT. It codes for CASSRRGNQPQHF.

The gene calls are TRBV25-1 and TRBJ2-6; tentatively, D is TRBD1 (5 bases). CDR1 MGHDK and CDR2 SYGVNS come from the germline V gene. The V and J ends lost 7 bases and 0 bases respectively, with 19 bases between them. The CDR3 runs to 18 residues. CDR3 protein: CASMGDGHHHSGANVLTF. The CDR3 DNA follows: TGTGCCAGCATGGGTGACGGACACCACCACTCTGGGGCCAACGTCCTGACTTTC. The full variable domain, its missing parts supplied by reference TRBV25-1 and TRBJ2-6, is EADIYQTPRYLVIGTGKKITLECSQTMGHDKMYWYQQDPGMELHLIHYSYGVNSTEKGDLSSESTVSRIRTEHFPLTLESARPSHTSQYLCASMGDGHHHSGANVLTFGAGSRLTVL.

The rearrangement joins TRBV11-2 to TRBJ2-7, with 9 bases fitting TRBD2. CDR3 length: 14 residues. The ends lost 5 bases at V and 2 bases at J; junction bases unmatched: 4. Germline loops: CDR1 SGHAT, CDR2 FQNNGV. The CDR3 sequence is CASSALAGTYEQYF. CDR3 nucleotide sequence: TGTGCCAGCAGCGCCCTAGCGGGAACCTACGAGCAGTACTTC.

The rearrangement joins TRBV15 to TRBJ1-2; 7 bases fit TRBD1. V trimming: 5 bases; J trimming: 0 bases; junction bases outside the gene matches: 6. The CDR3 has 15 amino acids. Germline CDR1 LNHNV, CDR2 YYDKDF (reference sequence). The chain's CDR3 is CATSGQEQPNYGYTF. CDR3 nucleotides: TGTGCCACCAGCGGACAGGAGCAACCTAACTATGGCTACACCTTC.